This T cell receptor (beta chain) originates from a study of blood T cell repertoires in COVID-19. Study details: The United States, Italy and Spain were the sources of the acute and convalescent COVID-19 samples. From T cells, B-cell-depleted T cells, or PBMCs came the material, which was cDNA or gDNA.

CDR1 is SGHTA, CDR2 FQGNSA, per germline. V was pared by 1 base and J by 8 bases, with 6 bases between. The CDR3 has 13 residues. Under the authors' procedure: Amplification of reference gene primers was used by the study to estimate nucleated cell counts. TCRdb keeps only in-frame clones here, not all; method: immunoSEQ multiplex PCR. The V and J calls and clone size come from that table; D and trimming were worked out from the DNA. In the table there are 55,000 to 65,000 clones, 75% to 90% of which are singletons. J is TRBJ1-6 and V is TRBV7-2; the D is unclear. This receptor was obtained from a woman aged 60 to 75 with active COVID-19. Sequencing was performed on peripheral blood. CDR3 sequence reads: CASSLVADSPLHF. For the CDR3, the DNA is TGTGCCAGCAGCTTAGTCGCGGATTCACCCCTCCACTTT.